This T cell receptor beta chain originates from a study of blood T cell repertoires in COVID-19. Study as a whole: Acute and convalescent COVID-19 specimens originated in the United States, Italy and Spain. From T cells, B-cell-depleted T cells, or PBMCs came the material, which was cDNA or gDNA.

Some clones are missing from TCRdb's copy, which holds only in-frame ones; the method was immunoSEQ multiplex PCR. The data show about 110,000 clones, with 85% seen just once and about 12% held by the top ten. Trimming removed 5 bases at V and 0 bases at J, with 22 bases between. CDR1 and CDR2 (germline): SGHTA, FQGNSA. CDR3 length: 18 residues. This receptor was obtained from a human donor in a cohort sampled during active COVID-19. The J gene is TRBJ1-2, the V gene TRBV7-2, with D unclear. The source material was peripheral blood. The CDR3 DNA sequence: TGTGCCAGCAGCCCCCTTCGACTGGCCCCCCTCTCTAACTATGGCTACACCTTC. It encodes CASSPLRLAPLSNYGYTF.